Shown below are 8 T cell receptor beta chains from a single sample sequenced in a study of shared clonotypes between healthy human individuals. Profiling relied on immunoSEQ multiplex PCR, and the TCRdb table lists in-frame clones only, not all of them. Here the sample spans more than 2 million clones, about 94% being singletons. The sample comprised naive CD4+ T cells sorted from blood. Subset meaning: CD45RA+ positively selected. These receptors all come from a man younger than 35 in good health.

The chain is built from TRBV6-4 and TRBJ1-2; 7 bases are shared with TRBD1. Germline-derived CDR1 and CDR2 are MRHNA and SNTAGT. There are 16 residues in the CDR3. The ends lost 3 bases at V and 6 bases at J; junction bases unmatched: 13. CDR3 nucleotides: TGTGCCAGCAGTGATGCGCGGAGGGGGCGGATGGATGGCTACACCTTC. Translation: CASSDARRGRMDGYTF.

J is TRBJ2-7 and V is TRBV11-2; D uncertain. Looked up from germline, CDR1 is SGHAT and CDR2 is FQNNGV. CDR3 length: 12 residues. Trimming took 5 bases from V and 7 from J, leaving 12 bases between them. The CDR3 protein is CASSHHQSEQYF. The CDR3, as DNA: TGTGCCAGCAGCCACCACCAGTCGGAGCAGTACTTC.

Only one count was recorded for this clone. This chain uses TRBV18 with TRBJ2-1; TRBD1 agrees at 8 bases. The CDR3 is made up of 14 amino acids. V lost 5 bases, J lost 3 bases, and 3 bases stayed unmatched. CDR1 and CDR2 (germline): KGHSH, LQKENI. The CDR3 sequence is CASSTGGNYNEQFF. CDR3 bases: TGTGCCAGCTCAACAGGGGGTAACTACAATGAGCAGTTCTTC. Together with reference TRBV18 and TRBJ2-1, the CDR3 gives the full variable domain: NAGVMQNPRHLVRRRGQEARLRCSPMKGHSHVYWYRQLPEEGLKFMVYLQKENIIDESGMPKERFSAEFPKEGPSILRIQQVVRGDSAAYFCASSTGGNYNEQFFGPGTRLTVL.

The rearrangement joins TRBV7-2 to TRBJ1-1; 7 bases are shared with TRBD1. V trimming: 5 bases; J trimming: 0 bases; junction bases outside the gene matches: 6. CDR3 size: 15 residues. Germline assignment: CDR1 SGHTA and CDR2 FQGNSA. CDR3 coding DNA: TGTGCCAGCAGCCCCTGGGGACAGATGAACACTGAAGCTTTCTTT. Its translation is CASSPWGQMNTEAFF.

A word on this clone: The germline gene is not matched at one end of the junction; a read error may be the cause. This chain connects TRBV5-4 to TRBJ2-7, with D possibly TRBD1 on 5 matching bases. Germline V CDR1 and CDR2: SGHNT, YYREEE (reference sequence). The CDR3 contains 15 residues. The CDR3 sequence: CASSSPLTGIYEQYF. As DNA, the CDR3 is TGCGCCAGCAGCTCCCCCCTTACAGGAATCTACGAGCAGTACTTC.

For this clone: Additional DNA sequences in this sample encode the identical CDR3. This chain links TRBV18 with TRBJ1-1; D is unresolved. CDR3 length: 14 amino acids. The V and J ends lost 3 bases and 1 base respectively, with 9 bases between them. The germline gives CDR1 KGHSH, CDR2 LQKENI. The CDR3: CASSPAAGNTEAFF. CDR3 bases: TGTGCCAGCTCACCCGCCGCAGGGAACACTGAAGCTTTCTTT.

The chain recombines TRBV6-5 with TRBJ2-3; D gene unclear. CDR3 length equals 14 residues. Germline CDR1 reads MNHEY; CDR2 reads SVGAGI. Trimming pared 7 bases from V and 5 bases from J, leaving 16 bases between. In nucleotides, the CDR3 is TGTGCCAGCACCCGTGGCCGAGCTGTAGATACGCAGTATTTT. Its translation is CASTRGRAVDTQYF.

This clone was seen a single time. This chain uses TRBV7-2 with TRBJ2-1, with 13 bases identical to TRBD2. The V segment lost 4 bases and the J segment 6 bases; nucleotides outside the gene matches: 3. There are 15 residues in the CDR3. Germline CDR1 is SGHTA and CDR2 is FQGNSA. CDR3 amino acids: CASSWGLAGFNEQFF. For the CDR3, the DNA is TGTGCCAGCAGCTGGGGACTAGCGGGGTTCAATGAGCAGTTCTTC.